Below, one TCR beta chain is given with its context. The antigen remains undetermined. Produced via immunoSEQ multiplex PCR; TCRdb's table is partial and in-frame only. Of around 69,000 clones in the sample, around nine tenths were seen once. The V end was cut by 3 bases, the J end by 7 bases, with 17 bases between. The CDR3 has 14 residues. In germline, CDR1 is SGHDT, CDR2 YYEEEE. Time point described: week 35, safety follow-up. Alongside topical imiquimod, each dose of vaccine comprised 300 ug of mutant IDH1 20-mer peptide. The sample originates from a study of a mutant IDH1 vaccine in newly diagnosed glioma. The study, taken as a whole, reports: The vaccine induced immune responses, and these occurred in approximately 94% of patients.

This sequence originates from a young man with glioma. The chain combines TRBV5-6 with TRBJ2-7; perhaps TRBD1 as D (6 bases). Sample: PBMCs, taken from a glioma patient whose treatment included an IDH1 peptide vaccine. CDR3 loop: CASSSAGTRQEQYF. The CDR3 DNA reads as TGTGCCAGCAGCTCTGCCGGGACACGCCAGGAGCAGTACTTC.